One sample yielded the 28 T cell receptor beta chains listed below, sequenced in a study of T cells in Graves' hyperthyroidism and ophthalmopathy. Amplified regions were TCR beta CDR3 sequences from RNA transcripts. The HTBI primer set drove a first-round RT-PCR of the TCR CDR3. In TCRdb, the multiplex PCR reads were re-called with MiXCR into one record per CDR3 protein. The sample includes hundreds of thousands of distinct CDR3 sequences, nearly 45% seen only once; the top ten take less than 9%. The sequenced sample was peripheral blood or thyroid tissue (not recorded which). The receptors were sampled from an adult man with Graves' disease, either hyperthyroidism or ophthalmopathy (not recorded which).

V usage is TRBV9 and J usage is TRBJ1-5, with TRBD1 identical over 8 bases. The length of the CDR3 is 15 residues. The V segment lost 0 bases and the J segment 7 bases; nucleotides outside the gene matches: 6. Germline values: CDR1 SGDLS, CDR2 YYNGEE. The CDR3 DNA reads TGTGCCAGCAGCGTAGGGACAGGGCTACAACAGCCCCAGCATTTT. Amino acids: CASSVGTGLQQPQHF.

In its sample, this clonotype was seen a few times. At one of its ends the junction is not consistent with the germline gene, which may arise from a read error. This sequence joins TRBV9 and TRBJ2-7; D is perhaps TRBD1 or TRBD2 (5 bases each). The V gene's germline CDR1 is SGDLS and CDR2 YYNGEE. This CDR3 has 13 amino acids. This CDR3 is CASSVGGSSEQYF. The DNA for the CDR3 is TGTGCCAGCAGCGTAGGGGGGTCCTCCGAGCAGTACTTC.

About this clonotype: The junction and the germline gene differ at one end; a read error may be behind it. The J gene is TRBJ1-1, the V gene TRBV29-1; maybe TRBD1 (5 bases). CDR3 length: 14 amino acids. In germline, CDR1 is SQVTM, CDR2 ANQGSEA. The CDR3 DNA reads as TGCAGCGTTGAGTCCCCGGGACTCAACACTGATGCTTTCTTT. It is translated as CSVESPGLNTDAFF.

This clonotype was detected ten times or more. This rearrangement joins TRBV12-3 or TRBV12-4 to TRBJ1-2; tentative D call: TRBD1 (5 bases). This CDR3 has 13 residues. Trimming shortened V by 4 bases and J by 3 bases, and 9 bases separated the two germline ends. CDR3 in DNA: TGTGCCAGCAGTTCGAGAGGGGACTATGGCTACACCTTC. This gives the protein CASSSRGDYGYTF.

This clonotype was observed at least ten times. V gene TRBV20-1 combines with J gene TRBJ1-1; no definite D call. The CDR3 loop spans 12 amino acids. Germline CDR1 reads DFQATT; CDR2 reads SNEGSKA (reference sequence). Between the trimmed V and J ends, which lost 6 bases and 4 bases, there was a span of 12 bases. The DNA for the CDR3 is TGCAGTGCCGCTACCGGGAGCACTGAAGCTTTCTTT. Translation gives CSAATGSTEAFF.

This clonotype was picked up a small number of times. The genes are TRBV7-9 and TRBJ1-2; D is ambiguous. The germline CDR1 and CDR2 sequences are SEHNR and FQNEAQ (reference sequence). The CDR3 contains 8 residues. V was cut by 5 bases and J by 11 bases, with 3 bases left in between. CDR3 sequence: CASSLYTF. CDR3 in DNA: TGTGCCAGCAGCCTTTACACCTTC.

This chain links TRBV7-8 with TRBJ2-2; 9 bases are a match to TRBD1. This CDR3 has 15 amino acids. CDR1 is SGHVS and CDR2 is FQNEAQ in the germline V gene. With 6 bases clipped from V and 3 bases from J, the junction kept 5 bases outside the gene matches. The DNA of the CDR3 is TGTGCCAGCAGTTTACAGGGGGCCCACACCGGGGAGCTGTTTTTT. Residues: CASSLQGAHTGELFF.

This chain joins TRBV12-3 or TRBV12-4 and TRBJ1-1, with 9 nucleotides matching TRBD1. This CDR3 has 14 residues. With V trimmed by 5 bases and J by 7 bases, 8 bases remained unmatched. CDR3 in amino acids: CASSATGGLSEAFF. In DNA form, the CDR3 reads TGTGCCAGCAGTGCAACAGGGGGCTTGAGTGAAGCTTTCTTT.

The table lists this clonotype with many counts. DNA of the CDR3: TGCAGTGCTGTACAGGGAGTGGGCGAAGCTTTCTTT. Residues: CSAVQGVGEAFF. This sequence joins TRBV20-1 and TRBJ1-1, with a tentative D call TRBD1 (6 bases). The CDR3 runs 12 residues. V lost 5 bases to trimming and J lost 8 bases, with 15 bases between them. Germline loops: CDR1 DFQATT, CDR2 SNEGSKA (reference sequence).

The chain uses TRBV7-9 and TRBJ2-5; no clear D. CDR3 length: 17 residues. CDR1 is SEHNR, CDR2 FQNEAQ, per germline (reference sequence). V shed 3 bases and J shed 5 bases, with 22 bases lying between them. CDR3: CASSLPPKAQPQETQYF. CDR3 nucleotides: TGTGCCAGCAGCTTGCCCCCCAAGGCCCAGCCTCAGGAGACCCAGTACTTC.

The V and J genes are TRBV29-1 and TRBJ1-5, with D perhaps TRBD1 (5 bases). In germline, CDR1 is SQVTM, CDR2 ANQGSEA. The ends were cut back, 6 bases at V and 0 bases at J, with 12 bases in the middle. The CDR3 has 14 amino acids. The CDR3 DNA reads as TGCAGCGTGGGTCCGGGGGTTAGCAATCAGCCCCAGCATTTT. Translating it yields CSVGPGVSNQPQHF.

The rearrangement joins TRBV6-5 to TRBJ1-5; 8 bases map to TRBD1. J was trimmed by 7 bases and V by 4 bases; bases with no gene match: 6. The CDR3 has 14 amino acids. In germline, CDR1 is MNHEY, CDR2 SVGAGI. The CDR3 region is CASSFGRGLQPQHF. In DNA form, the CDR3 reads TGTGCCAGCAGTTTTGGCAGGGGGCTGCAGCCCCAGCATTTT.

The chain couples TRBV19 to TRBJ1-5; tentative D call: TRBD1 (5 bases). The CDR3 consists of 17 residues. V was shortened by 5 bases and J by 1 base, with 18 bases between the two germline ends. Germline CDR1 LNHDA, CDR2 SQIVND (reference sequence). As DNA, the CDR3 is TGTGCCAGTAGTCCACCCTCCCGGGGGGGAAGCAATCAGCCCCAGCATTTT. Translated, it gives CASSPPSRGGSNQPQHF.

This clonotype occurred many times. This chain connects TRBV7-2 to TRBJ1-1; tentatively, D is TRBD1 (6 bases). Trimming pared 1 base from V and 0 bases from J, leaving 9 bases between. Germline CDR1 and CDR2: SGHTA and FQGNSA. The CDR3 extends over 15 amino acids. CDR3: CASSLVAGVNTEAFF. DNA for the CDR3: TGTGCCAGCAGCTTAGTGGCAGGGGTGAACACTGAAGCTTTCTTT.

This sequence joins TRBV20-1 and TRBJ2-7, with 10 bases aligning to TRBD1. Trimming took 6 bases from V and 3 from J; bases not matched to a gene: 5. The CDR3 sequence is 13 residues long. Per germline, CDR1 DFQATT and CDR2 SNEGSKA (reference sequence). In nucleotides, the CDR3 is TGCAGTGCCCTGGACAGGGGGGGCTACGAGCAGTACTTC. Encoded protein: CSALDRGGYEQYF.

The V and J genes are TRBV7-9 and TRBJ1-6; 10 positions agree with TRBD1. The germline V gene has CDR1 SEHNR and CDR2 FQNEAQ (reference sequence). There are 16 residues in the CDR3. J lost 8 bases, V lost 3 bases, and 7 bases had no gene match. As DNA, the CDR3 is TGTGCCAGCAGCTTCCGGGACAGGGGTCGGGATTCACCCCTCCACTTT. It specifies CASSFRDRGRDSPLHF.

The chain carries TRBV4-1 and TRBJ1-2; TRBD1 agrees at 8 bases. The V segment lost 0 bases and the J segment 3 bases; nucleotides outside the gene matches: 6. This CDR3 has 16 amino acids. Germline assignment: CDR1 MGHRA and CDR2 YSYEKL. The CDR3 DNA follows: TGCGCCAGCAGCCAAGACCGACAGGGGCCTTACTATGGCTACACCTTC. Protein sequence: CASSQDRQGPYYGYTF.

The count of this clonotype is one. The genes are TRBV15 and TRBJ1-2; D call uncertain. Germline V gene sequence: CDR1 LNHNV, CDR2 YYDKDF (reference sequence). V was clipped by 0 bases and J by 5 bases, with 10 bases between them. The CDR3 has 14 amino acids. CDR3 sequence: CATSRDGGGYGYTF. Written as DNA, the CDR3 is TGTGCCACCAGCAGAGATGGCGGCGGATATGGCTACACCTTC.

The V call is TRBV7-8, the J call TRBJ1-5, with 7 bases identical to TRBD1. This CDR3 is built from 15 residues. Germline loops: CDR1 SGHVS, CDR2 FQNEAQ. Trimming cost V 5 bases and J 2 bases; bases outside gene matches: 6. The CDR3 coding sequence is TGTGCCAGCAGCAGCCGGGACAGCCGCAATCAGCCCCAGCATTTT. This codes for CASSSRDSRNQPQHF.

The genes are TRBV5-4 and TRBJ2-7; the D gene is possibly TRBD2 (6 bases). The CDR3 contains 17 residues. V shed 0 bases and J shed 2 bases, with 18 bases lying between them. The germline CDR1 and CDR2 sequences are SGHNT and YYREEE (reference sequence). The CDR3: CASSLGGIGGAAYEQYF. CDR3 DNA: TGTGCCAGCAGCTTGGGAGGGATTGGCGGGGCCGCCTACGAGCAGTACTTC.

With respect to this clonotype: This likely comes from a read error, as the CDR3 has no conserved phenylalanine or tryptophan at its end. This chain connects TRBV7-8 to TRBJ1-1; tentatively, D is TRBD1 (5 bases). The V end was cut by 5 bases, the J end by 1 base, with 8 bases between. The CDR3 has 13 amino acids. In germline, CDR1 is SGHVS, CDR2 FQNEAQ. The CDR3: CASSLGENTEAFL. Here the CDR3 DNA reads TGTGCCAGCAGCCTAGGGGAGAACACTGAAGCTTTCCTT.

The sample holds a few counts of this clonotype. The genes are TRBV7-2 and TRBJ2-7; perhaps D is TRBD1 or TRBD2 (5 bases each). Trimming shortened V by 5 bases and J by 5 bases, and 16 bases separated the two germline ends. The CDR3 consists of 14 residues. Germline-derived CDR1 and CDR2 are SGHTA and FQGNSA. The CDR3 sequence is CASSRDPWEDEQYF. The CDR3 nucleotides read TGTGCCAGCAGCCGGGACCCGTGGGAAGACGAGCAGTACTTC.

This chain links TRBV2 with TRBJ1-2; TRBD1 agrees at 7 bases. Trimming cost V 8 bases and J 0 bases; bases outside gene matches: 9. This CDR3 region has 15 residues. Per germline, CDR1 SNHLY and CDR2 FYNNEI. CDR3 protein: CASVDGQAPNYGYTF. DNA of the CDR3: TGTGCCAGCGTTGACGGACAGGCCCCTAACTATGGCTACACCTTC.

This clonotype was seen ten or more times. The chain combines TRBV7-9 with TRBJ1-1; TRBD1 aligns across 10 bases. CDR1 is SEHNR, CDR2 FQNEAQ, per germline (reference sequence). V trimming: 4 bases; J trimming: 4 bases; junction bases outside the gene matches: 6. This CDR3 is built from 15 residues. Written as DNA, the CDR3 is TGTGCCAGCAGCTCACGACAGGGGGCGACCACTGAAGCTTTCTTT. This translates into CASSSRQGATTEAFF. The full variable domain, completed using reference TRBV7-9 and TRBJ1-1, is DTGVSQNPRHKITKRGQNVTFRCDPISEHNRLYWYRQTLGQGPEFLTYFQNEAQLEKSRLLSDRFSAERPKGSFSTLEIQRTEQGDSAMYLCASSSRQGATTEAFFGQGTRLTVV.

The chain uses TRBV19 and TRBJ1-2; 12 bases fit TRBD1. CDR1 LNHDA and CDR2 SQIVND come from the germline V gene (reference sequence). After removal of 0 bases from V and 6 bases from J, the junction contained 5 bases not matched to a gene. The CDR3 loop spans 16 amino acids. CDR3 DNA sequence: TGTGCCAGTAGTATAGAGGGACAGGGGGCTGTTGATGGCTACACCTTC. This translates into CASSIEGQGAVDGYTF.

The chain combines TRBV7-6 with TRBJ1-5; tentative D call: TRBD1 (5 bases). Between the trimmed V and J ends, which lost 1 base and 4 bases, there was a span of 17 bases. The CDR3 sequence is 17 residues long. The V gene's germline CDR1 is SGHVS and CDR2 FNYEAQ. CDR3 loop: CASSLDGRAGWNQPQHF. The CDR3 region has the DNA TGTGCCAGCAGCTTAGATGGGCGGGCAGGGTGGAATCAGCCCCAGCATTTT.

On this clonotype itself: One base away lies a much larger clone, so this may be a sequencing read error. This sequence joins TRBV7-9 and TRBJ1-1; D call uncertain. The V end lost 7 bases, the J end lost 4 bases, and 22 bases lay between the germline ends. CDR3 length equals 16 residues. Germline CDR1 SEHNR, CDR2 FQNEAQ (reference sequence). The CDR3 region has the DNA TGTGCCAGCACCGAAATCCCCAGCACTCGGAGCACTGAAGCTTTCTTT. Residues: CASTEIPSTRSTEAFF. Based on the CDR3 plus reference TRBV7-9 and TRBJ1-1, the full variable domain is DTGVSQNPRHKITKRGQNVTFRCDPISEHNRLYWYRQTLGQGPEFLTYFQNEAQLEKSRLLSDRFSAERPKGSFSTLEIQRTEQGDSAMYLCASTEIPSTRSTEAFFGQGTRLTVV.

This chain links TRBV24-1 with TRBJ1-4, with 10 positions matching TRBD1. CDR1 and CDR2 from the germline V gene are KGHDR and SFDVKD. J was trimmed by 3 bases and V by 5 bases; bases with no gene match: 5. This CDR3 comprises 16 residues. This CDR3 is CATSGPGQGANEKLFF. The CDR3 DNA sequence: TGTGCCACCAGTGGCCCTGGACAGGGGGCTAATGAAAAACTGTTTTTT.